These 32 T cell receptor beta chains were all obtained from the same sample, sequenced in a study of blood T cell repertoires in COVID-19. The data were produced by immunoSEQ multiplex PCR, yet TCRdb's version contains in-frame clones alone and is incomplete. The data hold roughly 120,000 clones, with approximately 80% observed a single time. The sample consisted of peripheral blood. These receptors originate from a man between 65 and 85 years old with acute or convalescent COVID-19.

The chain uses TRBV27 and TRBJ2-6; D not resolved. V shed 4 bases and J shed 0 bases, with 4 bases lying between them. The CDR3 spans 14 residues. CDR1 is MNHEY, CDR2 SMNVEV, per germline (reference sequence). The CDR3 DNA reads TGTGCCAGCAGTTGGAGCTCTGGGGCCAACGTCCTGACTTTC. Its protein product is CASSWSSGANVLTF. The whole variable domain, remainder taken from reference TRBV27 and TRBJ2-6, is EAQVTQNPRYLITVTGKKLTVTCSQNMNHEYMSWYRQDPGLGLRQIYYSMNVEVTDKGDVPEGYKVSRKEKRNFPLILESPSPNQTSLYFCASSWSSGANVLTFGAGSRLTVL.

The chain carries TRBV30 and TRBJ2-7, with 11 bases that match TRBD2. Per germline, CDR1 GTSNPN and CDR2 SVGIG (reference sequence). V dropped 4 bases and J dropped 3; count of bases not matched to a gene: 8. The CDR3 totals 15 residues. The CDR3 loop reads CAWKDLAGGHYEQYF. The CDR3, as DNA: TGTGCCTGGAAGGATCTAGCGGGGGGCCACTACGAGCAGTACTTC.

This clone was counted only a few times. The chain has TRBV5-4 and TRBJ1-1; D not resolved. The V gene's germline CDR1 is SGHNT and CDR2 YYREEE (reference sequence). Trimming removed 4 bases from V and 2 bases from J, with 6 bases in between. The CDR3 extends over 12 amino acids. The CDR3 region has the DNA TGTGCCAGCAGCCGACAAAACACTGAAGCTTTCTTT. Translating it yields CASSRQNTEAFF.

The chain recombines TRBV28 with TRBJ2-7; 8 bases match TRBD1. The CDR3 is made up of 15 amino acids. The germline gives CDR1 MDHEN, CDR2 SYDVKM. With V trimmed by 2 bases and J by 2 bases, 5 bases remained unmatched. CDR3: CASSLPLGQAYEQYF. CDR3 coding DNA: TGTGCCAGCAGTTTACCCTTGGGACAGGCCTACGAGCAGTACTTC.

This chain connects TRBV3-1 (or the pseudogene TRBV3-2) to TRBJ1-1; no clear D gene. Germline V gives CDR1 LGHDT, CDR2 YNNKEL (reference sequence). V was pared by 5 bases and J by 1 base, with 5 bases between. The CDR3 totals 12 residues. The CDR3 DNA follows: TGTGCCAGCAGCACTCGGAACACTGAAGCTTTCTTT. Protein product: CASSTRNTEAFF.

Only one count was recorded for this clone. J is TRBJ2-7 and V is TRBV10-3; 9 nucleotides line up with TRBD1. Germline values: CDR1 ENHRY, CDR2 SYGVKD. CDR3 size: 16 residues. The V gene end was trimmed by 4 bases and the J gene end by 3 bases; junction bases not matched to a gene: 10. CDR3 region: CAISATPPGQGYEQYF. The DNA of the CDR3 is TGTGCCATCAGTGCGACCCCGCCGGGACAGGGCTACGAGCAGTACTTC.

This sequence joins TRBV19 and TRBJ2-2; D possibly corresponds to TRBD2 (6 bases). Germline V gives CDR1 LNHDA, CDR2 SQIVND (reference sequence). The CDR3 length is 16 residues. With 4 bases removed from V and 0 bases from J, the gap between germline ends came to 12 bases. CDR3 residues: CASSNSGLANTGELFF. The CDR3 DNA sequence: TGTGCCAGTAGTAACTCGGGACTGGCGAACACCGGGGAGCTGTTTTTT.

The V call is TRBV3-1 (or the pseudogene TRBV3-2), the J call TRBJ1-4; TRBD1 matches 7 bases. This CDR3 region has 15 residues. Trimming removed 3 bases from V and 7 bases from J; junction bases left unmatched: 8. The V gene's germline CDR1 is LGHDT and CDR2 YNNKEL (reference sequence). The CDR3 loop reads CASSHFQQGIEKLFF. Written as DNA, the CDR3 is TGTGCCAGCAGCCATTTCCAACAGGGGATTGAAAAACTGTTTTTT.

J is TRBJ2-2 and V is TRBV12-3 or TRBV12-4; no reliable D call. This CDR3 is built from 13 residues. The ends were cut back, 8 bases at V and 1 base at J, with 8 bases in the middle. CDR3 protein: CASGNRNTGELFF. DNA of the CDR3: TGTGCCAGCGGCAACAGGAACACCGGGGAGCTGTTTTTT.

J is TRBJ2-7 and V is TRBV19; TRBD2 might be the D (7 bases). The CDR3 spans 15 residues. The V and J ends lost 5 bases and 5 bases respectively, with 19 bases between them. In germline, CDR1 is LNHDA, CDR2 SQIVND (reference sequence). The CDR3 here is CASSPLGGAGDEQYF. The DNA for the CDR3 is TGTGCCAGTAGTCCCCTGGGGGGGGCAGGAGACGAGCAGTACTTC.

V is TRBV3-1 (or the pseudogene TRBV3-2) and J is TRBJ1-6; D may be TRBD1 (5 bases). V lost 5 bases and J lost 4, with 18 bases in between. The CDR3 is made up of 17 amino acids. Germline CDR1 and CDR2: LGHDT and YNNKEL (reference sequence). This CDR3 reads CASSSVDSPTYNSPLHF. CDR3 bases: TGTGCCAGCAGCTCAGTTGACAGCCCTACTTATAATTCACCCCTCCACTTT.

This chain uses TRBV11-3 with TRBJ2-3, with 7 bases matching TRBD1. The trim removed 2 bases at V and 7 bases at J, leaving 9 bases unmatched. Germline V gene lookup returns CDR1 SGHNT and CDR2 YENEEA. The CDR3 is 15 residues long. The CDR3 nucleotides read TGTGCCAGCAGCTTACGAGGGGGCTCCCATTATACGCAGTATTTT. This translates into CASSLRGGSHYTQYF.

The CDR3 protein is CASSQGAGGYEQYF. In DNA form, the CDR3 reads TGTGCCAGCAGCCAAGGAGCAGGGGGCTACGAGCAGTACTTC. This rearrangement joins TRBV3-1 (or the pseudogene TRBV3-2) to TRBJ2-7, with 7 bases that match TRBD1. The CDR3 covers 14 residues. V was clipped by 1 base and J by 3 bases; unmatched bases: 3. Germline CDR1 and CDR2: LGHDT and YNNKEL (reference sequence).

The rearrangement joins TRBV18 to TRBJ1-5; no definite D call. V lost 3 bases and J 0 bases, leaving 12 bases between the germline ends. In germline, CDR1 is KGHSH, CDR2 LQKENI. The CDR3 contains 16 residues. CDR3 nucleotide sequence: TGTGCCAGCTCACCCGGGAGTGATTATAGCAATCAGCCCCAGCATTTT. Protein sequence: CASSPGSDYSNQPQHF.

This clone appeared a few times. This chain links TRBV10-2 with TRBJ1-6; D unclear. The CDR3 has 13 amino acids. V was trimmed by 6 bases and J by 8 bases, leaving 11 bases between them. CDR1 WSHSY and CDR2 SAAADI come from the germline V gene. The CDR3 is CASSRVLDSPLHF. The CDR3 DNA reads TGCGCCAGCAGCCGGGTCTTGGATTCACCCCTCCACTTT.

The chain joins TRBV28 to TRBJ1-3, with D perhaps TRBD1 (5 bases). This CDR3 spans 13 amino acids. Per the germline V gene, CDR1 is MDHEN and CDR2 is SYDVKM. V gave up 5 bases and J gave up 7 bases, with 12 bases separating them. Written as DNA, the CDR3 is TGTGCCAGCAGTCCCCCAGGGAGGAACACCATATATTTT. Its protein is CASSPPGRNTIYF.

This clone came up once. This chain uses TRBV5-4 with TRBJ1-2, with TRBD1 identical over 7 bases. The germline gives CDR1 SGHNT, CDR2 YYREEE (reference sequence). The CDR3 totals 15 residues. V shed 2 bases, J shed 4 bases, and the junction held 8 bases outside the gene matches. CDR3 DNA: TGTGCCAGCAGCTTTCCCGGGACAGCAGCCTATGGCTACACCTTC. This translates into CASSFPGTAAYGYTF.

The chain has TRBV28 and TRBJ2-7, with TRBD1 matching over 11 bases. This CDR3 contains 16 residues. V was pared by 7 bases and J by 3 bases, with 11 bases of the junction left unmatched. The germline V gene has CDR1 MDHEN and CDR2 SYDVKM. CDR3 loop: CASIQMRGTGGYEQYF. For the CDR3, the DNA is TGTGCCAGCATTCAAATGCGGGGGACAGGGGGCTACGAGCAGTACTTC.

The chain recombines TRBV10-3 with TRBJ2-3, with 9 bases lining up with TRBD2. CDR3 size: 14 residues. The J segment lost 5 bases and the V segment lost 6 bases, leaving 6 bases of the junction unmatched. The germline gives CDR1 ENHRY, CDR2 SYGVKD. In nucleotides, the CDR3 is TGTGCCATCAGGGGCGGGGGGGCAAAAGATACGCAGTATTTT. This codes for CAIRGGGAKDTQYF.

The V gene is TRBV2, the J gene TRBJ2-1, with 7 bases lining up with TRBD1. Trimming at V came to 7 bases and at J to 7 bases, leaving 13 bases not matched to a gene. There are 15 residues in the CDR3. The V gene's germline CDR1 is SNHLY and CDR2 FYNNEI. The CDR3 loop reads CASNPWTGTANEQFF. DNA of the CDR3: TGTGCCAGCAACCCATGGACCGGGACAGCTAATGAGCAGTTCTTC.

CDR3 nucleotides: TGCGCCAGCGCCTCCTACGCCCGGGACAGCCGTGTTGGGAACACTGAAGCTTTCTTT. Translated: CASASYARDSRVGNTEAFF. The genes are TRBV5-1 and TRBJ1-1, with 7 bases lining up with TRBD1. V was pared by 7 bases and J by 1 base, with 22 bases of the junction left unmatched. Per the germline V gene, CDR1 is SGHRS and CDR2 is YFSETQ. There are 19 residues in the CDR3.

The CDR3 loop is CSARGLMNTEAFF. CDR3 DNA: TGCAGCGCCAGGGGGCTTATGAACACTGAAGCTTTCTTT. V is TRBV29-1 and J is TRBJ1-1; 8 positions agree with TRBD1. V lost 7 bases, J lost 0 bases, and 4 bases stayed unmatched. The CDR3 spans 13 residues. Germline lookup yields CDR1 SQVTM and CDR2 ANQGSEA.

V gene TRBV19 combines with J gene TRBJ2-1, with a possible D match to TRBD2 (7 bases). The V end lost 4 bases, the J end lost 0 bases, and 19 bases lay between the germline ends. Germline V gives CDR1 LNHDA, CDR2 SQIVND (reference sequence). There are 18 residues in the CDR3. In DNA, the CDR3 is TGTGCCAGTAGTAGCATAGGGGGGGCGGGTGGCTCCTACAATGAGCAGTTCTTC. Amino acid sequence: CASSSIGGAGGSYNEQFF.

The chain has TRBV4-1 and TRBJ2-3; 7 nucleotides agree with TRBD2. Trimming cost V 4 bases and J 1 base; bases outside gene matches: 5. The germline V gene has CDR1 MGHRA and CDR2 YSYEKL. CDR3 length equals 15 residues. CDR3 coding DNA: TGCGCCAGCAGCCTAGGACTAGTAGGCACAGATACGCAGTATTTT. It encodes CASSLGLVGTDTQYF.

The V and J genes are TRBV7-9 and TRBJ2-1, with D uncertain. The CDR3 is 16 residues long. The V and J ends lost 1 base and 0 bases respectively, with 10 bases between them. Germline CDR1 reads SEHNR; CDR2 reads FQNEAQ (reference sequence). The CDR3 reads CASSLGVHSSYNEQFF. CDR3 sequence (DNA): TGTGCCAGCAGCTTAGGGGTTCACAGCTCCTACAATGAGCAGTTCTTC.

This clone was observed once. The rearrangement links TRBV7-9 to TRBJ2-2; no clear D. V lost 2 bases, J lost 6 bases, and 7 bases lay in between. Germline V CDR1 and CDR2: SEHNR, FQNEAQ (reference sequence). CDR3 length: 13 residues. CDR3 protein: CASSLISAGELFF. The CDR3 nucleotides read TGTGCCAGCAGCTTAATCAGTGCCGGGGAGCTGTTTTTT.

DNA for the CDR3: TGTGCCAGCAGCTTCGCCAGGGGTAGCGGGGGCGAGCAGTTCTTC. Its translation is CASSFARGSGGEQFF. The rearrangement uses TRBV7-6 and TRBJ2-1, with TRBD2 matching over 9 bases. The CDR3 length is 15 residues. Trimming removed 3 bases from V and 10 bases from J; junction bases left unmatched: 10. Germline V CDR1 and CDR2: SGHVS, FNYEAQ.

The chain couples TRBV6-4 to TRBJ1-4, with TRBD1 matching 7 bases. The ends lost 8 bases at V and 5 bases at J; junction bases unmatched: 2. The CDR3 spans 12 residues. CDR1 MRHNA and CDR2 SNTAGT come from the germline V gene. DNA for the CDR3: TGTGCCAGCGACAGGGCGAATGAAAAACTGTTTTTT. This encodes CASDRANEKLFF.

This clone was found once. The CDR3 nucleotides are TGTGCCAGCAGCTCCCTAGCGGGTCAGTACAATGAGCAGTTCTTC. Translation gives CASSSLAGQYNEQFF. The rearrangement uses TRBV7-9 and TRBJ2-1; 8 bases are shared with TRBD2. Germline V CDR1 and CDR2: SEHNR, FQNEAQ (reference sequence). Trimming cost V 4 bases and J 4 bases; bases outside gene matches: 6. This CDR3 has 15 amino acids. The variable domain in full, completed from reference TRBV7-9 and TRBJ2-1, reads DTGVSQNPRHKITKRGQNVTFRCDPISEHNRLYWYRQTLGQGPEFLTYFQNEAQLEKSRLLSDRFSAERPKGSFSTLEIQRTEQGDSAMYLCASSSLAGQYNEQFFGPGTRLTVL.

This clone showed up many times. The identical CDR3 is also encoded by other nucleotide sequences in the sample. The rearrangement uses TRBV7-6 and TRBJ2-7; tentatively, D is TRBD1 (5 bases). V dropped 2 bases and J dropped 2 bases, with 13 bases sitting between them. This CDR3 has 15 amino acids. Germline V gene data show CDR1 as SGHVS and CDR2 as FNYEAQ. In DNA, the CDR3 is TGTGCCAGCAGCTTAAACCAGGGCCCCACCTACGAGCAGTACTTC. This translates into CASSLNQGPTYEQYF.

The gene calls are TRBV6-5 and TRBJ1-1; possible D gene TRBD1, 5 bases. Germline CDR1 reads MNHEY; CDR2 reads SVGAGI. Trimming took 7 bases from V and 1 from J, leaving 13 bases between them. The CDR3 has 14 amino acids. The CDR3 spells CASIAGWGNTEAFF. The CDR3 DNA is TGTGCCAGCATCGCAGGGTGGGGGAACACTGAAGCTTTCTTT.

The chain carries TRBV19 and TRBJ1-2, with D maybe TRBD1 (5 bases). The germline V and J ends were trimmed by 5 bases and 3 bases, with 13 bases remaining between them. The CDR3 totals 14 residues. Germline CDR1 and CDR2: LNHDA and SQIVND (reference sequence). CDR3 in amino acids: CASSSKGLYYGYTF. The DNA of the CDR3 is TGTGCCAGTAGTTCCAAGGGACTTTACTATGGCTACACCTTC. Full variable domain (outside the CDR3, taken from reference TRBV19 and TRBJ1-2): DGGITQSPKYLFRKEGQNVTLSCEQNLNHDAMYWYRQDPGQGLRLIYYSQIVNDFQKGDIAEGYSVSREKKESFPLTVTSAQKNPTAFYLCASSSKGLYYGYTFGSGTRLTVV.